The 22 T cell receptor beta chains listed next were all sequenced from one sample in a study of control samples from healthy donors and cancer patients. Using immunoSEQ multiplex PCR, the repertoire was profiled, and TCRdb retains in-frame clones only, with some absent. The sample records over 150,000 clones, approximately 94% being singletons. Sequencing was performed on blood. These receptors were taken from a woman aged 18-29 years in good health.

The J gene is TRBJ1-3, the V gene TRBV4-2, with D possibly TRBD1 on 5 matching bases. V was shortened by 1 base and J by 0 bases, with 10 bases between the two germline ends. Germline CDR1 LGHNA, CDR2 YNFKEQ. This CDR3 region has 16 residues. Here the CDR3 reads CASSQGGGSSGNTIYF. DNA for the CDR3: TGTGCCAGCAGCCAAGGTGGGGGAAGCTCTGGAAACACCATATATTTT.

The chain employs TRBV12-3 or TRBV12-4 and TRBJ1-1; D is uncertain. The CDR3 consists of 12 residues. Trimming took 6 bases from V and 3 from J, leaving 8 bases between them. CDR3 amino acids: CASSFQDTEAFF. DNA of the CDR3: TGTGCCAGCAGCTTCCAGGACACTGAAGCTTTCTTT.

This clone was seen once. The J gene is TRBJ1-2, the V gene TRBV28; no clear D. Trimming took off 5 bases at V and 8 bases at J, with 12 bases between the two ends. There are 12 residues in the CDR3. The germline gives CDR1 MDHEN, CDR2 SYDVKM. CDR3 sequence reads: CASSPGGYGYTF. CDR3 coding DNA: TGTGCCAGCAGTCCGGGAGGCTACGGCTACACCTTC.

The genes are TRBV7-2 and TRBJ1-1; perhaps TRBD1 as D (5 bases). Trimming took 7 bases from V and 6 from J, leaving 18 bases between them. In germline, CDR1 is SGHTA, CDR2 FQGNSA. This CDR3 spans 14 amino acids. Here the CDR3 reads CASTPARDRPEAFF. CDR3 coding DNA: TGTGCCAGCACCCCGGCCAGGGATCGCCCTGAAGCTTTCTTT.

A single count supports this clone. The rearrangement joins TRBV6-5 to TRBJ1-1, with D possibly being TRBD1 (5 bases). Trimming took off 0 bases at V and 7 bases at J, with 15 bases between the two ends. The CDR3 has 15 amino acids. Germline V gene sequence: CDR1 MNHEY, CDR2 SVGAGI. CDR3 sequence: CASSYSYGTYNEAFF. The CDR3 nucleotides are TGTGCCAGCAGTTACTCGTACGGGACGTATAATGAAGCTTTCTTT.

The V and J genes are TRBV7-2 and TRBJ2-3; 9 positions agree with TRBD2. Germline CDR1 reads SGHTA; CDR2 reads FQGNSA. After removal of 4 bases from V and 0 bases from J, the junction contained 2 bases not matched to a gene. CDR3 length: 15 amino acids. CDR3 in DNA: TGTGCCAGCAGCTCAGCGGGGGGAAGCACAGATACGCAGTATTTT. Protein sequence: CASSSAGGSTDTQYF.

This clone was detected only once. The rearrangement uses TRBV25-1 and TRBJ1-3; D unresolved. The CDR3 is made up of 17 amino acids. The ends were cut back, 0 bases at V and 0 bases at J, with 12 bases in the middle. CDR1 is MGHDK, CDR2 SYGVNS, per germline. CDR3 amino acids: CASSEYIGSDSGNTIYF. CDR3 sequence (DNA): TGTGCCAGCAGTGAATACATAGGATCCGACTCTGGAAACACCATATATTTT. The full variable domain, in which reference TRBV25-1 and TRBJ1-3 provide the parts outside the CDR3, is EADIYQTPRYLVIGTGKKITLECSQTMGHDKMYWYQQDPGMELHLIHYSYGVNSTEKGDLSSESTVSRIRTEHFPLTLESARPSHTSQYLCASSEYIGSDSGNTIYFGEGSWLTVV.

The V gene is TRBV24-1, the J gene TRBJ1-1; 7 bases are shared with TRBD1. Germline lookup yields CDR1 KGHDR and CDR2 SFDVKD. Trimming cost V 8 bases and J 11 bases; bases outside gene matches: 10. The CDR3 is 12 residues long. CDR3 in amino acids: CATTDKQGLAFF. The CDR3 region has the DNA TGTGCCACCACGGATAAACAGGGGTTGGCTTTCTTT.

The V gene is TRBV7-9, the J gene TRBJ2-3; D uncertain. Trimming shortened V by 5 bases and J by 1 base, and 13 bases separated the two germline ends. The CDR3 is 15 residues long. CDR1 is SEHNR, CDR2 FQNEAQ, per germline (reference sequence). Here the CDR3 reads CASSTTWGGTDTQYF. CDR3 nucleotide sequence: TGTGCCAGCAGCACCACTTGGGGTGGCACAGATACGCAGTATTTT.

The rearrangement joins TRBV4-3 to TRBJ1-1; D is ambiguous. CDR1 is LGHNA and CDR2 is YSLEER in the germline V gene. The CDR3 runs 14 residues. V lost 1 base and J 3 bases, leaving 9 bases between the germline ends. The CDR3 sequence is CASSQVVWDTEAFF. The CDR3 DNA is TGCGCCAGCAGCCAAGTGGTTTGGGACACTGAAGCTTTCTTT.

The chain joins TRBV6-5 to TRBJ1-2, with TRBD1 matching over 7 bases. This CDR3 contains 12 residues. The germline V gene encodes CDR1 MNHEY and CDR2 SVGAGI. The trim removed 5 bases at V and 9 bases at J, leaving 6 bases unmatched. The CDR3 loop is CASSPRDSRYTF. In nucleotides, the CDR3 is TGTGCCAGCAGTCCTCGGGACAGCCGCTACACCTTC.

This clone was observed a few times. The chain is built from TRBV19 and TRBJ2-4, with TRBD1 identical over 9 bases. Germline V gives CDR1 LNHDA, CDR2 SQIVND (reference sequence). The V segment lost 5 bases and the J segment 2 bases; nucleotides outside the gene matches: 10. CDR3 length: 17 residues. The CDR3 nucleotides read TGTGCCAGTAGTTCAGCCGGGACAGGGACGACCAAAAACATTCAGTACTTC. Protein: CASSSAGTGTTKNIQYF.

J is TRBJ2-1 and V is TRBV2; D is unresolved. Germline V gene lookup returns CDR1 SNHLY and CDR2 FYNNEI. CDR3 length: 13 residues. The V end was cut by 10 bases, the J end by 2 bases, with 12 bases between. The CDR3: CATSGLPYNEQFF. The CDR3 bases are TGTGCCACATCAGGCTTGCCCTACAATGAGCAGTTCTTC.

This rearrangement joins TRBV5-5 to TRBJ2-7; weak D call: TRBD1 (5 bases). The germline V gene has CDR1 SGHKS and CDR2 YYEKEE (reference sequence). Trimming took off 3 bases at V and 6 bases at J, with 22 bases between the two ends. The CDR3 covers 16 residues. The CDR3 reads CASSWAAGQRTSEQYF. CDR3 DNA sequence: TGTGCCAGCAGCTGGGCTGCAGGGCAAAGGACCTCCGAGCAGTACTTC.

The chain links TRBV13 to TRBJ2-1, with D perhaps TRBD1 (6 bases). Per germline, CDR1 PRHDT and CDR2 FYEKMQ (reference sequence). The V gene lost 5 bases and the J gene lost 10 bases, with 12 bases spanning the gap. This CDR3 is built from 12 residues. Here the CDR3 reads CASSPGQTEQFF. The CDR3 nucleotides are TGTGCCAGCAGCCCTGGACAGACGGAGCAGTTCTTC.

The rearrangement joins TRBV28 to TRBJ1-1, with D possibly matching TRBD1 (5 bases). Germline CDR1 MDHEN, CDR2 SYDVKM. Trimming took 10 bases from V and 1 from J, leaving 22 bases between them. The CDR3 loop spans 16 amino acids. The CDR3 reads CAIQNGAGWGNTEAFF. CDR3 coding DNA: TGTGCCATACAAAACGGGGCAGGGTGGGGGAACACTGAAGCTTTCTTT.

V is TRBV19 and J is TRBJ2-5; D gene unclear. The CDR3 runs 14 residues. The V gene's germline CDR1 is LNHDA and CDR2 SQIVND (reference sequence). Trimming cost V 0 bases and J 3 bases, with 8 bases left between them. The CDR3 DNA follows: TGTGCCAGTAGTATAGATCACAGAGAAGAGACCCAGTACTTC. It is translated as CASSIDHREETQYF. The whole variable domain, remainder taken from reference TRBV19 and TRBJ2-5, is DGGITQSPKYLFRKEGQNVTLSCEQNLNHDAMYWYRQDPGQGLRLIYYSQIVNDFQKGDIAEGYSVSREKKESFPLTVTSAQKNPTAFYLCASSIDHREETQYFGPGTRLLVL.

The chain carries TRBV10-3 and TRBJ1-2; D gene unclear. Per germline, CDR1 ENHRY and CDR2 SYGVKD. CDR3 length: 13 residues. Trimming left V 4 bases short and J 6 bases short, with 12 bases between. The CDR3 region is CAISGVVQNGYTF. In nucleotides, the CDR3 is TGTGCCATCAGTGGGGTGGTTCAGAATGGCTACACCTTC.

This chain uses TRBV10-3 with TRBJ2-7; TRBD2 is a possible D gene (5 bases). Germline V lookup: CDR1 ENHRY, CDR2 SYGVKD. This CDR3 has 14 residues. Trimming removed 5 bases from V and 6 bases from J, with 17 bases in between. The CDR3 is CAISPTSRGSEQYF. CDR3 coding DNA: TGTGCCATCAGTCCCACTAGTAGAGGATCCGAGCAGTACTTC.

This rearrangement joins TRBV6-5 to TRBJ1-2; tentative D call: TRBD1 (6 bases). Between the trimmed V and J ends, which lost 4 bases and 8 bases, there was a span of 8 bases. The CDR3 sequence is 11 residues long. Germline CDR1 and CDR2: MNHEY and SVGAGI. The CDR3 is CASSSGVGYTF. For the CDR3, the DNA is TGTGCCAGCAGTTCAGGGGTAGGCTACACCTTC.

The chain is built from TRBV5-5 and TRBJ1-1, with D unclear. Germline V gives CDR1 SGHKS, CDR2 YYEKEE (reference sequence). V was clipped by 0 bases and J by 5 bases, with 5 bases between them. This CDR3 comprises 12 residues. Written as DNA, the CDR3 is TGTGCCAGCAGCTTGGAACGAACTGAAGCTTTCTTT. It encodes CASSLERTEAFF.

This clone was seen just once. The rearrangement uses TRBV7-2 and TRBJ2-7; TRBD1 might be the D (5 bases). Trimming left V 6 bases short and J 6 bases short, with 9 bases between. In germline, CDR1 is SGHTA, CDR2 FQGNSA. The CDR3 is 11 amino acids. CDR3 sequence reads: CASSWTTEQYF. The CDR3, as DNA: TGTGCCAGCAGTTGGACAACCGAGCAGTACTTC. Together with reference TRBV7-2 and TRBJ2-7, the CDR3 gives the full variable domain: GAGVSQSPSNKVTEKGKDVELRCDPISGHTALYWYRQSLGQGLEFLIYFQGNSAPDKSGLPSDRFSAERTGGSVSTLTIQRTQQEDSAVYLCASSWTTEQYFGPGTRLTVT.